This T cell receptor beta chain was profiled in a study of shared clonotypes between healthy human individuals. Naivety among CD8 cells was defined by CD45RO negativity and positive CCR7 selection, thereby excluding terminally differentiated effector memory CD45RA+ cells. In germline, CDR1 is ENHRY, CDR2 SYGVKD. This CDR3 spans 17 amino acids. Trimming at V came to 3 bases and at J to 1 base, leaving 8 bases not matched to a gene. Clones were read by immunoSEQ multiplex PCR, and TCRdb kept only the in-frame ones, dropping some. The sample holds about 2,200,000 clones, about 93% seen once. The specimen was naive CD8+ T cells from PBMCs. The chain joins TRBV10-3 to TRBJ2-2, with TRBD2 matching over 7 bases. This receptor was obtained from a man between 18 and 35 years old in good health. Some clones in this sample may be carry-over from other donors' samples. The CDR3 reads CAISDRGDGWNTGELFF. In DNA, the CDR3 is TGTGCCATCAGTGACCGGGGGGACGGTTGGAACACCGGGGAGCTGTTTTTT.